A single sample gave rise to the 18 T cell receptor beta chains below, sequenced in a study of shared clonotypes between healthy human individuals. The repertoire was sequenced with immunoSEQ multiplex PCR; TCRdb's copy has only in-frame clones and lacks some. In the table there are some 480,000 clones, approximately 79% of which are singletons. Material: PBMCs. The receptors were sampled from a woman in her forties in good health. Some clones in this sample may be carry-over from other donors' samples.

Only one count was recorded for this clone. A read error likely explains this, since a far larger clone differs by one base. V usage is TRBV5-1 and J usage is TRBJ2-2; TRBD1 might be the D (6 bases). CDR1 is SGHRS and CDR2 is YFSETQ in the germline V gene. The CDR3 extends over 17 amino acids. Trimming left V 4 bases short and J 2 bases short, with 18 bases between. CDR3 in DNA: TGCGCCAGCAGCGCAGAACTAGAGGGACAAAACACCGGGGAGCTGTTTTTT. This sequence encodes CASSAELEGQNTGELFF.

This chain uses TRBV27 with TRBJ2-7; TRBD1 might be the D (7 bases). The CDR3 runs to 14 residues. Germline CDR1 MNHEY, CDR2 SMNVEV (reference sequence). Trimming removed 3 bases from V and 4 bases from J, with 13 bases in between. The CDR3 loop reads CASSFAGGTYEQYF. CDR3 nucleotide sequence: TGTGCCAGCAGTTTTGCAGGGGGGACATACGAGCAGTACTTC.

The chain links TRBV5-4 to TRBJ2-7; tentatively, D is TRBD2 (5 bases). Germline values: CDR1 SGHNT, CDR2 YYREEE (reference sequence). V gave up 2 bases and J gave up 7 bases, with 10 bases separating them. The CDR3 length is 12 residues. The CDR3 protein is CASSFYPGEQYF. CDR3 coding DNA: TGTGCCAGCAGCTTTTACCCGGGGGAGCAGTACTTC.

For the CDR3, the DNA is TGTGCCAGCAGCGTAGTCCCCAGCGGGAGATACGAGCAGTACTTC. Translated: CASSVVPSGRYEQYF. The chain carries TRBV9 and TRBJ2-7; 8 positions agree with TRBD2. J was trimmed by 4 bases and V by 0 bases; bases with no gene match: 6. Germline values: CDR1 SGDLS, CDR2 YYNGEE. This CDR3 has 15 amino acids.

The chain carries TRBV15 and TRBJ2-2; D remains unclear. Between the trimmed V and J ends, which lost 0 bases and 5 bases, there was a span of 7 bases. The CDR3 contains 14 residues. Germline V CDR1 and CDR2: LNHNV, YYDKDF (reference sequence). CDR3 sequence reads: CATSRDLDTGELFF. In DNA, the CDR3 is TGTGCCACCAGCAGAGATTTGGATACCGGGGAGCTGTTTTTT.

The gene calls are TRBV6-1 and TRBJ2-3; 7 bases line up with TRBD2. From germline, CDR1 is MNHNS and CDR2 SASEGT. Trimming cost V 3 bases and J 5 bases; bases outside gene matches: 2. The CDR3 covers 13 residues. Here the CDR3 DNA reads TGTGCCAGCAGTGAGGGGGAGGGAGATACGCAGTATTTT. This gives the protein CASSEGEGDTQYF.

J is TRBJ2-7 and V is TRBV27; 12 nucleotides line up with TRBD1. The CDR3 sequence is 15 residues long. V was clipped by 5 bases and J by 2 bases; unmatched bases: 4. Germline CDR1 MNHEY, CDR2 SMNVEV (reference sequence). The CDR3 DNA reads TGTGCCAGCAGTCTCCGGGACAGGGGGCCCTACGAGCAGTACTTC. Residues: CASSLRDRGPYEQYF.

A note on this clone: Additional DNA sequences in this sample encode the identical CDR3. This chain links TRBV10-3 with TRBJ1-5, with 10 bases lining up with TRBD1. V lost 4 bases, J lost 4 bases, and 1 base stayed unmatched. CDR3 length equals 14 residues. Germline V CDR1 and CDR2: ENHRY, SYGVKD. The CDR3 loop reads CAISGTGGNQPQHF. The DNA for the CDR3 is TGTGCCATCAGTGGGACAGGGGGTAATCAGCCCCAGCATTTT.

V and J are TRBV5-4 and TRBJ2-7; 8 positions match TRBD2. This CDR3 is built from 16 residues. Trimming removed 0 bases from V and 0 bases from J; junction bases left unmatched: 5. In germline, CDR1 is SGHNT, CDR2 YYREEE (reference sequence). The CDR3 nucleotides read TGTGCCAGCAGCTTGGGGGCTGCGGGGGGCTCCTACGAGCAGTACTTC. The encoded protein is CASSLGAAGGSYEQYF.

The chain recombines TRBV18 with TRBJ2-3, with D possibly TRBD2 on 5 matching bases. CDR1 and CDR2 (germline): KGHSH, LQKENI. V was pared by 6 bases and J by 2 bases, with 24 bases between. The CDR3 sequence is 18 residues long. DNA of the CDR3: TGTGCCAGCTCCCCCTCGCGGCCTGGGCAACTAGTCACAGATACGCAGTATTTT. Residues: CASSPSRPGQLVTDTQYF.

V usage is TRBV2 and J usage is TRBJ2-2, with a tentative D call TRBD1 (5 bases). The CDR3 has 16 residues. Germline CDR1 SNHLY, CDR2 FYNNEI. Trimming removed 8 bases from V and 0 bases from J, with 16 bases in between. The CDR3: CASLEFRASNTGELFF. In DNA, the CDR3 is TGTGCCAGCCTGGAGTTCAGGGCTTCGAACACCGGGGAGCTGTTTTTT. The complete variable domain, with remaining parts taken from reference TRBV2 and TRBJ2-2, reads EPEVTQTPSHQVTQMGQEVILRCVPISNHLYFYWYRQILGQKVEFLVSFYNNEISEKSEIFDDQFSVERPDGSNFTLKIRSTKLEDSAMYFCASLEFRASNTGELFFGEGSRLTVL.

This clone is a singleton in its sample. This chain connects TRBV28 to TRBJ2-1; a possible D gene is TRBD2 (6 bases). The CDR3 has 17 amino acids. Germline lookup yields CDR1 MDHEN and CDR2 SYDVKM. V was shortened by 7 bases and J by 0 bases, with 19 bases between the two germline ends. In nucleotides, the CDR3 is TGTGCCAGCAACCCTGGCGGGAACCCGAGCTCCTACAATGAGCAGTTCTTC. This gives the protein CASNPGGNPSSYNEQFF.

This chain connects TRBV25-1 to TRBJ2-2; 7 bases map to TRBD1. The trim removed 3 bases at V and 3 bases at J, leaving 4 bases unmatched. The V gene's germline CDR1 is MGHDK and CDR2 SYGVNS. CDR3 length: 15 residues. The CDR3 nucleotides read TGTGCCAGCAGTGACCCGGGACAGTACACCGGGGAGCTGTTTTTT. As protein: CASSDPGQYTGELFF.

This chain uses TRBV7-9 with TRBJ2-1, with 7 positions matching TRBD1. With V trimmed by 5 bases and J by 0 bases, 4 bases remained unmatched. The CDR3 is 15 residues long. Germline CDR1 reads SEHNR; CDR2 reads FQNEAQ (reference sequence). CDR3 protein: CASSPPGGSYNEQFF. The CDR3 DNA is TGTGCCAGCAGCCCACCAGGGGGCTCCTACAATGAGCAGTTCTTC.

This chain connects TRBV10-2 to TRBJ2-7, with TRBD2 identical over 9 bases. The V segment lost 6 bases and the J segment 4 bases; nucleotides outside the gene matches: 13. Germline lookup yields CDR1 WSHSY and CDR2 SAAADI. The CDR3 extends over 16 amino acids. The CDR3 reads CASRPLAGGGGYEQYF. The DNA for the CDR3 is TGCGCCAGCAGACCACTAGCGGGCGGCGGCGGTTACGAGCAGTACTTC.

DNA for the CDR3: TGTGCCAGCTCACCAAACGGACAGATGAACACTGAAGCTTTCTTT. Translation gives CASSPNGQMNTEAFF. This rearrangement joins TRBV18 to TRBJ1-1, with a tentative D call TRBD1 (6 bases). This CDR3 is built from 15 residues. Trimming cost V 2 bases and J 0 bases, with 10 bases left between them. Germline CDR1 reads KGHSH; CDR2 reads LQKENI. The whole variable domain, filled in from reference TRBV18 and TRBJ1-1, reads NAGVMQNPRHLVRRRGQEARLRCSPMKGHSHVYWYRQLPEEGLKFMVYLQKENIIDESGMPKERFSAEFPKEGPSILRIQQVVRGDSAAYFCASSPNGQMNTEAFFGQGTRLTVV.

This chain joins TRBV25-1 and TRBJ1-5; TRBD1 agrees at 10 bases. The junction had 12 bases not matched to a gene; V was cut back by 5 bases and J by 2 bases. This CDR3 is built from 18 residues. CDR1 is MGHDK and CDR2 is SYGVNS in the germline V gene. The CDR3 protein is CASSSGTGAAWGNQPQHF. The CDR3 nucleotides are TGTGCCAGCAGTTCCGGGACAGGGGCCGCCTGGGGCAATCAGCCCCAGCATTTT. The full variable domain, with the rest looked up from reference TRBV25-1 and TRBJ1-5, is EADIYQTPRYLVIGTGKKITLECSQTMGHDKMYWYQQDPGMELHLIHYSYGVNSTEKGDLSSESTVSRIRTEHFPLTLESARPSHTSQYLCASSSGTGAAWGNQPQHFGDGTRLSIL.

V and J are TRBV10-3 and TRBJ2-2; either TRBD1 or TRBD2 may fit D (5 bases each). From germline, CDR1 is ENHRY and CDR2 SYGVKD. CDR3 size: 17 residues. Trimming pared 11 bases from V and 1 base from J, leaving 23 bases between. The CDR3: CAASPGPIAKNTGELFF. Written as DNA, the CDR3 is TGTGCCGCAAGTCCGGGACCGATCGCAAAGAACACCGGGGAGCTGTTTTTT.